A single TCR beta chain is shown here with its context. The data belong to a study of T cell clones after liver transplantation. At the level of the study: Post-transplant blood was tracked for graft-donor-reactive T cell clones identified in a pre-transplant mixed lymphocyte reaction. Pre-transplant mixed lymphocyte reactions yielded third-party-reactive TCRbeta sequences as comparators for graft-donor-reactive sequences. Without induction therapy, subjects received standard immunosuppression until 12-24 months post-transplant. Timepoints were pre-transplant, pre-withdrawal, and after withdrawal was completed or failed.

The repertoire was sequenced with immunoSEQ multiplex PCR; TCRdb's copy has only in-frame clones and lacks some. The sample lists 80,000 or so clones, around four fifths occurring once. The V end was cut by 6 bases, the J end by 7 bases, with 17 bases between. Germline CDR1 and CDR2: SGHRS and YFSETQ. CDR3 length equals 14 residues. The source was CD4+ T cells from blood, collected around 45 months after liver transplant. The TCR sequence derives from a human patient who received a liver transplant. Certain T cells may be donor cells from the graft. This chain uses TRBV5-1 with TRBJ2-1; TRBD2 is a possible D gene (5 bases). The CDR3 bases are TGCGCCAGCACTCGGGGAGACGGTGGTAATGAGCAGTTCTTC. Its translation is CASTRGDGGNEQFF.